These 19 T cell receptor beta chains were all obtained from the same sample, sequenced in a study of cytomegalovirus exposure and HLA in healthy donors. PCR used 60 Vbeta primers and 13 Jbeta primers. Here immunoSEQ multiplex PCR was the method, and the copy in TCRdb shows in-frame clones only, minus some. In the table there are about 130,000 clones, less than 80% of which are singletons. What was sequenced was PBMCs. The receptors derive from a female donor in good health and CMV-seropositive.

The rearrangement links TRBV6-6 to TRBJ2-5; 8 nucleotides match TRBD1. There are 13 residues in the CDR3. Trimming cost V 7 bases and J 3 bases; bases outside gene matches: 4. Germline-derived CDR1 and CDR2 are MNHNY and SVGAGI (reference sequence). The chain's CDR3 is CASNVDREETQYF. The CDR3, as DNA: TGTGCCAGCAACGTGGACAGGGAAGAGACCCAGTACTTC.

This clone was counted between two and nine times. The V gene is TRBV7-2, the J gene TRBJ2-7; TRBD2 agrees at 8 bases. The CDR3 runs to 14 residues. Germline lookup yields CDR1 SGHTA and CDR2 FQGNSA. With 6 bases clipped from V and 7 bases from J, the junction kept 11 bases outside the gene matches. DNA of the CDR3: TGTGCCAGCAGACCCAGCGGGAGTTCAAATGAGCAGTACTTC. Translation gives CASRPSGSSNEQYF.

The rearrangement joins TRBV14 to TRBJ1-2; D is unclear. CDR1 and CDR2 from the germline V gene are SGHDN and FVKESK. The V end lost 5 bases, the J end lost 0 bases, and 7 bases lay between the germline ends. The CDR3 spans 13 residues. CDR3 in DNA: TGTGCCAGCAGCGATGGGCCTAACTATGGCTACACCTTC. Translation: CASSDGPNYGYTF. Filled out from reference TRBV14 and TRBJ1-2, the complete variable domain reads EAGVTQFPSHSVIEKGQTVTLRCDPISGHDNLYWYRRVMGKEIKFLLHFVKESKQDESGMPNNRFLAERTGGTYSTLKVQPAELEDSGVYFCASSDGPNYGYTFGSGTRLTVV.

The gene calls are TRBV6-5 and TRBJ2-1; 7 bases are shared with TRBD2. Per the germline V gene, CDR1 is MNHEY and CDR2 is SVGAGI. The CDR3 has 14 amino acids. The V and J ends lost 2 bases and 6 bases, in that order; junction bases with no gene match: 4. The chain's CDR3 is CASSYGRTSNEQFF. The CDR3 region has the DNA TGTGCCAGCAGTTACGGTCGGACTAGCAATGAGCAGTTCTTC.

The rearrangement links TRBV19 to TRBJ1-5, with D perhaps matching TRBD1 (6 bases). CDR1 is LNHDA and CDR2 is SQIVND in the germline V gene (reference sequence). The CDR3 loop spans 15 amino acids. Trimming removed 5 bases at V and 3 bases at J, with 14 bases between. Here the CDR3 reads CASSGQDSLNQPQHF. CDR3 sequence (DNA): TGTGCCAGTAGTGGGCAGGACAGTCTCAATCAGCCCCAGCATTTT.

The chain is built from TRBV2 and TRBJ2-7; a weak D match, TRBD1 (6 bases). Germline V gene lookup returns CDR1 SNHLY and CDR2 FYNNEI. This CDR3 region has 14 residues. The V end was cut by 1 base, the J end by 3 bases, with 10 bases between. Here the CDR3 reads CASSEGGGIYEQYF. The DNA for the CDR3 is TGTGCCAGCAGTGAAGGAGGGGGTATCTACGAGCAGTACTTC.

The genes are TRBV11-2 and TRBJ2-5; 11 bases map to TRBD2. The CDR3 contains 16 residues. J lost 5 bases, V lost 5 bases, and 10 bases had no gene match. The germline gives CDR1 SGHAT, CDR2 FQNNGV. The CDR3 DNA follows: TGTGCCAGCAGCCCCGGGACTAGCGGATTGCGGGAGACCCAGTACTTC. Translation gives CASSPGTSGLRETQYF.

CDR3 residues: CAISEGRQGVTSYEQYF. CDR3 bases: TGTGCCATCAGTGAAGGTAGACAGGGAGTTACTTCCTACGAGCAGTACTTC. V gene TRBV10-3 combines with J gene TRBJ2-7, with TRBD1 identical over 7 bases. V shed 3 bases and J 1 base; nucleotides not matched to a gene: 12. The CDR3 totals 17 residues. Per the germline V gene, CDR1 is ENHRY and CDR2 is SYGVKD.

This clone showed up just once. The chain links TRBV19 to TRBJ1-5; possibly TRBD1 for D (5 bases). The germline V and J ends were trimmed by 7 bases and 6 bases, with 19 bases remaining between them. This CDR3 is 15 amino acids long. From germline, CDR1 is LNHDA and CDR2 SQIVND (reference sequence). The CDR3 DNA follows: TGTGCCAGTATTTCCCAGGCCGGGGGGGGTCAGCCCCAGCATTTT. Protein product: CASISQAGGGQPQHF. Together with reference TRBV19 and TRBJ1-5, the CDR3 gives the full variable domain: DGGITQSPKYLFRKEGQNVTLSCEQNLNHDAMYWYRQDPGQGLRLIYYSQIVNDFQKGDIAEGYSVSREKKESFPLTVTSAQKNPTAFYLCASISQAGGGQPQHFGDGTRLSIL.

This clone turned up a few times. This sequence joins TRBV5-4 and TRBJ2-3; TRBD1 aligns across 9 bases. CDR1 and CDR2 (germline): SGHNT, YYREEE (reference sequence). Trimming at V came to 4 bases and at J to 10 bases, leaving 4 bases not matched to a gene. The CDR3 length is 12 residues. The CDR3 nucleotides are TGTGCCAGCAGCATTAGACAGGGGGCGCAGTATTTT. As protein: CASSIRQGAQYF.

The rearrangement links TRBV25-1 to TRBJ2-2; a weak D match, TRBD2 (6 bases). V lost 7 bases to trimming and J lost 6 bases, with 18 bases between them. Germline values: CDR1 MGHDK, CDR2 SYGVNS. This CDR3 comprises 15 residues. CDR3 loop: CASTSGLTSSGELFF. Written as DNA, the CDR3 is TGTGCCAGCACCTCGGGACTGACAAGCTCCGGGGAGCTGTTTTTT.

The chain recombines TRBV7-6 with TRBJ2-1; TRBD1 aligns across 9 bases. CDR1 is SGHVS, CDR2 FNYEAQ, per germline. V was clipped by 2 bases and J by 8 bases; unmatched bases: 10. This CDR3 comprises 16 residues. In nucleotides, the CDR3 is TGTGCCAGCAGCTTATCTGGACAGGGGTTTCGCGATGAGCAGTTCTTC. Translation gives CASSLSGQGFRDEQFF.

CDR3 residues: CACTSRELAWETQYF. CDR3 sequence (DNA): TGTGCCTGCACGAGCCGGGAACTAGCTTGGGAGACCCAGTACTTC. The rearrangement links TRBV30 to TRBJ2-5, with D possibly matching TRBD2 (6 bases). The V end lost 6 bases, the J end lost 5 bases, and 22 bases lay between the germline ends. This CDR3 has 15 amino acids. Germline V gives CDR1 GTSNPN, CDR2 SVGIG (reference sequence).

The chain is built from TRBV7-9 and TRBJ1-2; 8 bases align to TRBD1. The CDR3 spans 15 residues. Trimming took 2 bases from V and 6 from J; bases not matched to a gene: 8. Germline CDR1 reads SEHNR; CDR2 reads FQNEAQ (reference sequence). The DNA for the CDR3 is TGTGCCAGCAGCTTACTGGAAACAGGGGGAAATGGCTACACCTTC. It specifies CASSLLETGGNGYTF.

V gene TRBV19 combines with J gene TRBJ1-5, with 8 bases matching TRBD1. CDR3 size: 13 residues. V was clipped by 5 bases and J by 5 bases; unmatched bases: 2. Germline V gene lookup returns CDR1 LNHDA and CDR2 SQIVND (reference sequence). CDR3 sequence (DNA): TGTGCCAGTAGTTTGGACAGGGATCAGCCCCAGCATTTT. This encodes CASSLDRDQPQHF. The complete variable domain, with remaining parts taken from reference TRBV19 and TRBJ1-5, reads DGGITQSPKYLFRKEGQNVTLSCEQNLNHDAMYWYRQDPGQGLRLIYYSQIVNDFQKGDIAEGYSVSREKKESFPLTVTSAQKNPTAFYLCASSLDRDQPQHFGDGTRLSIL.

The chain employs TRBV2 and TRBJ2-2; TRBD2 matches 8 bases. The CDR3 sequence is 15 residues long. CDR1 and CDR2 (germline): SNHLY, FYNNEI. The ends lost 6 bases at V and 3 bases at J; junction bases unmatched: 6. The CDR3 coding sequence is TGTGCCAGCAGGAAGCCGGGGGGGGACACCGGGGAGCTGTTTTTT. This gives the protein CASRKPGGDTGELFF.

This clone has a handful of counts. Sequence at one end of the junction differs from germline and may be a read error. The chain links TRBV6-5 to TRBJ2-1, with TRBD1 identical over 9 bases. Germline CDR1 and CDR2: MNHEY and SVGAGI. The CDR3 spans 14 residues. CDR3 bases: TGTGCCACCAGTTCCGGGACAGGGTACAATGAGCAGTTCTTC. It specifies CATSSGTGYNEQFF.

V and J are TRBV7-2 and TRBJ1-2; 10 bases map to TRBD1. CDR1 is SGHTA, CDR2 FQGNSA, per germline. The CDR3 sequence is 15 residues long. The junction had 5 bases not matched to a gene; V was cut back by 3 bases and J by 4 bases. CDR3 loop: CASSLTGQGTYGYTF. The CDR3 DNA is TGTGCCAGCAGCTTGACGGGACAGGGGACCTATGGCTACACCTTC.

V is TRBV7-2 and J is TRBJ1-1; no reliable D call. Germline lookup yields CDR1 SGHTA and CDR2 FQGNSA. Trimming took off 1 base at V and 2 bases at J, with 11 bases between the two ends. The CDR3 sequence is 15 residues long. The CDR3 sequence is CASSLVRHPNTEAFF. DNA of the CDR3: TGTGCCAGCAGCTTAGTACGACACCCAAACACTGAAGCTTTCTTT. Full variable domain (missing parts from reference TRBV7-2 and TRBJ1-1): GAGVSQSPSNKVTEKGKDVELRCDPISGHTALYWYRQSLGQGLEFLIYFQGNSAPDKSGLPSDRFSAERTGGSVSTLTIQRTQQEDSAVYLCASSLVRHPNTEAFFGQGTRLTVV.